This TCR beta chain stems from a study of blood T cell repertoires in COVID-19. As for the study in general: Some COVID-19 samples were acute and others convalescent; all came from the United States, Italy and Spain. The analysed material was cDNA or gDNA that came from T cells, B-cell-depleted T cells, or PBMCs.

V lost 1 base and J 5 bases, leaving 9 bases between the germline ends. CDR1 is SGHKS and CDR2 is YYEKEE in the germline V gene (reference sequence). The CDR3 has 13 amino acids. As handled by the study authors: How many nucleated cells were present was estimated from reference gene primer amplification. Profiled with immunoSEQ multiplex PCR; TCRdb holds only in-frame clones, not every one. V, J and clone size are those of that table, while D and trimming were read from the DNA. This sample yields 250,000 to 300,000 clones, of which about three quarters are seen a single time; around 3.4% belongs to the top ten.

The receptor comes from a woman of 80 years or more with acute or convalescent COVID-19. Sequenced input: peripheral blood. The rearrangement links TRBV5-5 to TRBJ1-1; D is ambiguous. The CDR3 region is CASSLFSGTEAFF. As DNA, the CDR3 is TGTGCCAGCAGCTTGTTCTCGGGGACTGAAGCTTTCTTT.